A selection of T cell receptor beta chains follows, all from one sample in a study of T-cell memory formation after mild COVID-19. TCRdb itself ran the 5' RACE reads through MiXCR, one entry per CDR3 protein. The sample lists 200,000 to 250,000 distinct CDR3 sequences; roughly 17% were seen once. Sequenced sample: PBMCs or a T cell subset sorted from them (not recorded which). These receptors all come from a man between 18 and 29 years old who had mild COVID-19 (a few samples of this study predate the infection). Cell type and time point are not known. The CDR3 runs from the conserved cysteine through the conserved F or W. A D gene is named only where the DNA matches it firmly. Clone size is shown for a subset of rows, as once, few, many or a class of expanded clone.

V	J	size	D	DNA	CDR3
TRBV20-1	TRBJ1-1	NA	NA	TGCAGTGCTAGAGCAGGAGTGAACACTGAAGCTTTCTTT	CSARAGVNTEAFF
TRBV7-2	TRBJ1-4	NA	NA	TGTGCCAGCAGCACCCAGGGGTCTCGGGAAAAACTGTTTTTT	CASSTQGSREKLFF
TRBV20-1	TRBJ1-1	NA	TRBD1	TGCAGTGCTGGGACAGGGCTGGGCACTGAAGCTTTCTTT	CSAGTGLGTEAFF
TRBV7-3	TRBJ1-3	NA	NA	TGTGCCAGCAGCTTATCTACAGTCTCTGGAAACACCATATATTTT	CASSLSTVSGNTIYF
TRBV11-2	TRBJ2-3	few	NA	TGTGCCAGCAGCTTAGACCCGGGCCGGGCGCAGTATTTT	CASSLDPGRAQYF
TRBV5-8	TRBJ1-4	few	NA	TGTGCCAGCAGCTTGGGGTACTGGGGAACTAATGAAAAACTGTTTTTT	CASSLGYWGTNEKLFF
TRBV7-3	TRBJ2-6	NA	NA	TGTGCCGTCAGCTTAGGAGGCGGTGGGGCCAACGTCCTGACTTTC	CAVSLGGGGANVLTF
TRBV5-6	TRBJ2-5	few	NA	TGTGCCAGCAGCCCCCCCCTAAGGGCGTACCAAGAGACCCAGTACTTC	CASSPPLRAYQETQYF
TRBV12-3/TRBV12-4	TRBJ2-3	few	TRBD1	TGTGCCAGCAGGGGGACAGGGGCAGATACGCAGTATTTT	CASRGTGADTQYF
TRBV7-2	TRBJ1-5	NA	NA	TGTGCCAGCAGCTTAGCGGGGGATTATAGCAATCAGCCCCAGCATTTT	CASSLAGDYSNQPQHF
TRBV4-3	TRBJ2-7	few	TRBD2	TGCGCCAGCAGCCTTCAGCGGGGGGCCTACTTCTACGAGCAGTACTTC	CASSLQRGAYFYEQYF
TRBV15	TRBJ1-5	few	NA	TGTGCCACCAGCAGGGGAGCCTCGGGCAATCAGCCCCAGCATTTT	CATSRGASGNQPQHF
TRBV2	TRBJ1-6	few	TRBD1	TGTGCCGGCCGCCGGGACAGCTATAATTCACCCCTCCACTTT	CAGRRDSYNSPLHF
TRBV20-1	TRBJ2-2	NA	NA	TGCAGTGCTAGAGATGCCCGGACCTCGAACACCGGGGAGCTGTTTTTT	CSARDARTSNTGELFF
TRBV7-2	TRBJ2-1	few	TRBD2	TGTGCCAGCAGCCGGTTACTAGCGGCGAATGAGCAGTTCTTC	CASSRLLAANEQFF
TRBV6-1	TRBJ2-5	NA	NA	TGTGCCAGCAGTGAATGGAGTGGGACAAAAGCCCCAGAGACCCAGTACTTC	CASSEWSGTKAPETQYF
TRBV5-1	TRBJ1-2	NA	NA	TGCGCCAGCAGCTTCGACGGGCAGGGGTACGGCTACACCTTC	CASSFDGQGYGYTF
TRBV18	TRBJ1-2	NA	NA	TGTGCCAGCTCACCATCCTCGGGAGGCTACACCTTC	CASSPSSGGYTF
TRBV30	TRBJ1-3	many	NA	TGTGCCTGGAGTAGGGGGGCCATCTCTGGAAACACCATATATTTT	CAWSRGAISGNTIYF
TRBV27	TRBJ1-1	few	NA	TGTGCCAGCAGTTGGGACCCGAACACTGAAGCTTTCTTT	CASSWDPNTEAFF
TRBV5-5	TRBJ2-5	few	NA	TGTGCCAGCAGCTTTGAGTCCCGGGGGGAGACCCAGTACTTC	CASSFESRGETQYF
TRBV5-6	TRBJ1-2	NA	NA	TGTGCCAGCAGCAGAACGTGGCGGGATGGCTACACCTTC	CASSRTWRDGYTF
TRBV2	TRBJ2-2	NA	NA	TGTGCCAGCACAAGTGATACCGGGGAGCTGTTTTTT	CASTSDTGELFF
TRBV9	TRBJ2-1	NA	TRBD2	TGTGCCAGCAGCGTAGTAGGGACTAGCGGTCCCCTTCACAATGAGCAGTTCTTC	CASSVVGTSGPLHNEQFF
TRBV12-3/TRBV12-4	TRBJ1-2	few	NA	TGTGCCAGCGGATTAAACGGGGGCTATGGCTACACCTTC	CASGLNGGYGYTF
TRBV10-2	TRBJ2-5	NA	TRBD2	TGCGCCAGCAGTGATGGGTATAGAGTGCGGGGGGGCCGAGAGACCCAGTACTTC	CASSDGYRVRGGRETQYF
TRBV27	TRBJ2-7	NA	TRBD1	TGTGCCAGCAGTGATCAGGGGGCCGTCCACGAGCAGTACTTC	CASSDQGAVHEQYF
TRBV5-1	TRBJ1-1	NA	NA	TGCGCCAGCAGCTCCTTTACAGAGAACACTGAAGCTTTCTTT	CASSSFTENTEAFF
TRBV5-1	TRBJ2-5	NA	NA	TGCGCCAGCAGGGCGGCCACAATCCCAGAGACCCAGTACTTC	CASRAATIPETQYF
TRBV9	TRBJ1-1	NA	TRBD1	TGTGCCAGCAGCATACAGGGGCGGACTGAAGCTTTCTTT	CASSIQGRTEAFF
TRBV6-1	TRBJ1-2	NA	NA	TGTGCCAGCAGTGAAGACGGGGCGCTAGGCTACACCTTC	CASSEDGALGYTF